Following are 19 T cell receptor beta chains from one sample sequenced in a study of OX40 agonist ivuxolimab in advanced cancers. The library was made by the immunoSEQ multiplex PCR assay. Imported from immuneACCESS, the table was reduced by TCRdb to in-frame sequences with V and J called. These copies leave out some clones; in studies compared against another copy, an unresolved V gene accounts for under half, and the cause of the remainder is not known. This sample holds about 78,000 clones; about 91% were observed only once. Around 2.8% of the sample rests with the top ten. The sequencing used CD4+ or CD8+ T cells sorted from blood, collected in a trial of the OX40 agonist ivuxolimab. The receptors here all came from an adult with an advanced solid tumor such as melanoma, head and neck, liver or kidney cancer.

V and J are TRBV5-1 and TRBJ1-1; D unresolved. The CDR3 totals 13 residues. V was clipped by 3 bases and J by 2 bases, with 8 bases between them. Germline CDR1 reads SGHRS; CDR2 reads YFSETQ. CDR3 bases: TGCGCCAGCAGCTCTGGGCCTAACACTGAAGCTTTCTTT. Amino acid sequence: CASSSGPNTEAFF.

This clone has just a few counts. This chain links TRBV5-1 with TRBJ1-1; TRBD1 aligns across 10 bases. The CDR3 totals 15 residues. Germline-derived CDR1 and CDR2 are SGHRS and YFSETQ. V shed 3 bases and J 4 bases; nucleotides not matched to a gene: 6. CDR3 in amino acids: CASSSRTGGGTEAFF. The CDR3 DNA is TGCGCCAGCAGCTCTAGGACAGGGGGAGGCACTGAAGCTTTCTTT.

V gene TRBV14 combines with J gene TRBJ2-7; D gene unclear. V lost 4 bases and J 2 bases, leaving 6 bases between the germline ends. CDR3 length: 12 amino acids. Germline V gives CDR1 SGHDN, CDR2 FVKESK. The CDR3 is CASSLRTYEQYF. The CDR3 nucleotides are TGTGCCAGCAGCCTCAGAACCTACGAGCAGTACTTC.

The gene calls are TRBV5-1 and TRBJ2-7; the match to TRBD1 covers 11 bases. J was trimmed by 3 bases and V by 0 bases; bases with no gene match: 8. Germline values: CDR1 SGHRS, CDR2 YFSETQ. The CDR3 length is 17 residues. The CDR3 sequence: CASSLAGDRGSVYEQYF. DNA for the CDR3: TGCGCCAGCAGCTTGGCCGGGGACAGGGGGTCCGTCTACGAGCAGTACTTC. The variable domain in full, with the rest retrieved from reference TRBV5-1 and TRBJ2-7, is KAGVTQTPRYLIKTRGQQVTLSCSPISGHRSVSWYQQTPGQGLQFLFEYFSETQRNKGNFPGRFSGRQFSNSRSEMNVSTLELGDSALYLCASSLAGDRGSVYEQYFGPGTRLTVT.

The J gene is TRBJ1-1, the V gene TRBV29-1; TRBD1 might be the D (5 bases). Deletions cut 3 bases from V and 4 bases from J, with 12 bases between. CDR1 is SQVTM and CDR2 is ANQGSEA in the germline V gene. This CDR3 is 13 amino acids long. For the CDR3, the DNA is TGCAGCGTTGAGCCCGGGGGAGGCACTGAAGCTTTCTTT. Translating gives CSVEPGGGTEAFF.

CDR3: CASSSGPQQFF. CDR3 DNA sequence: TGTGCCAGCAGCTCAGGACCCCAGCAGTTCTTC. The chain employs TRBV6-5 and TRBJ2-1; D not certain. The germline V gene has CDR1 MNHEY and CDR2 SVGAGI. The CDR3 has 11 amino acids. The V end was cut by 6 bases, the J end by 11 bases, with 11 bases between.

This clone was observed a single time. CDR3 coding DNA: TGCGCCAGCAGCCAAGAAAAGGGACAGGGGAATGGCTACACCTTC. This codes for CASSQEKGQGNGYTF. V and J are TRBV4-1 and TRBJ1-2, with 10 positions matching TRBD1. V shed 0 bases, J shed 6 bases, and the junction held 4 bases outside the gene matches. There are 15 residues in the CDR3. Germline lookup yields CDR1 MGHRA and CDR2 YSYEKL.

The chain couples TRBV5-8 to TRBJ1-1, with unresolved D. V shed 0 bases and J shed 10 bases, with 7 bases lying between them. There are 11 residues in the CDR3. Germline values: CDR1 SGHTS, CDR2 YDEGEE. CDR3 nucleotides: TGTGCCAGCAGCTTGGGGGGTCGAGCTTTCTTT. This translates into CASSLGGRAFF.

The rearrangement uses TRBV9 and TRBJ2-7; possible D gene TRBD1, 6 bases. In germline, CDR1 is SGDLS, CDR2 YYNGEE. V was pared by 4 bases and J by 3 bases, with 14 bases between. This CDR3 comprises 14 residues. Here the CDR3 DNA reads TGTGCCAGCAGCCCATCGGGACACAGCTACGAGCAGTACTTC. As protein: CASSPSGHSYEQYF. The variable domain in full, with the rest retrieved from reference TRBV9 and TRBJ2-7, is DSGVTQTPKHLITATGQRVTLRCSPRSGDLSVYWYQQSLDQGLQFLIQYYNGEERAKGNILERFSAQQFPDLHSELNLSSLELGDSALYFCASSPSGHSYEQYFGPGTRLTVT.

The table lists this clone with a count of one. The chain recombines TRBV5-1 with TRBJ2-2; TRBD1 matches 10 bases. V gave up 0 bases and J gave up 6 bases; unmatched junction bases: 8. The CDR3 has 17 amino acids. Germline V CDR1 and CDR2: SGHRS, YFSETQ. The chain's CDR3 is CASSLGDRGSYAGELFF. CDR3 sequence (DNA): TGCGCCAGCAGCTTGGGGGACAGGGGCTCTTACGCCGGGGAGCTGTTTTTT.

The rearrangement joins TRBV23-1 to TRBJ2-1; 13 bases are a match to TRBD2. TRBV23-1 is marked as an open reading frame, function uncertain. Germline trimming cut 3 bases from V and 1 base from J; bases unmatched to any gene: 6. CDR3 length: 18 amino acids. The CDR3 spells CASSHRRTSGSSYNEQFF. DNA of the CDR3: TGCGCCAGCAGTCATCGAAGGACTAGCGGGAGTTCCTACAATGAGCAGTTCTTC.

The V gene is TRBV28, the J gene TRBJ1-1; D remains ambiguous. The germline CDR1 and CDR2 sequences are MDHEN and SYDVKM. There are 13 residues in the CDR3. Trimming shortened V by 11 bases and J by 6 bases, and 19 bases separated the two germline ends. The CDR3 spells CAAHNPRRSEAFF. The DNA of the CDR3 is TGTGCCGCCCATAATCCTCGACGGTCTGAAGCTTTCTTT.

The chain joins TRBV29-1 to TRBJ1-2, with D possibly TRBD1 on 5 matching bases. With 7 bases removed from V and 6 bases from J, the gap between germline ends came to 18 bases. Germline V CDR1 and CDR2: SQVTM, ANQGSEA. The CDR3 runs 13 residues. The CDR3 region has the DNA TGCAGCGGAGAACGAAGGGGTCGGGATGGCTACACCTTC. Translation gives CSGERRGRDGYTF.

The rearrangement uses TRBV5-1 and TRBJ1-1, with no clear D. V was cut by 6 bases and J by 0 bases, with 12 bases left in between. The CDR3 totals 14 residues. Germline V gene sequence: CDR1 SGHRS, CDR2 YFSETQ. In DNA, the CDR3 is TGCGCCAGCACAGGCGGACGCATGAACACTGAAGCTTTCTTT. This sequence encodes CASTGGRMNTEAFF.

The genes are TRBV15 and TRBJ2-5; tentatively, D is TRBD2 (5 bases). CDR3 length equals 14 residues. Germline CDR1 LNHNV, CDR2 YYDKDF (reference sequence). The ends were cut back, 3 bases at V and 0 bases at J, with 8 bases in the middle. CDR3 sequence (DNA): TGTGCCACCAGCAGTCGGACTTACCAAGAGACCCAGTACTTC. Its translation: CATSSRTYQETQYF.

The chain uses TRBV12-5 and TRBJ2-3; D call uncertain. The V gene lost 1 base and the J gene lost 2 bases, with 7 bases spanning the gap. CDR1 LGHNT and CDR2 FRNRAP come from the germline V gene. The length of the CDR3 is 14 residues. The CDR3 reads CASGLGQSTDTQYF. The CDR3 DNA follows: TGTGCTAGTGGTTTGGGACAATCCACAGATACGCAGTATTTT.

The chain employs TRBV2 and TRBJ2-5; D could derive from TRBD1 or TRBD2 (6 bases each). Germline CDR1 is SNHLY and CDR2 is FYNNEI. V lost 8 bases to trimming and J lost 4 bases, with 8 bases between them. This CDR3 is built from 11 residues. CDR3 amino acids: CASGGLETQYF. CDR3 sequence (DNA): TGTGCCAGCGGGGGGCTAGAGACCCAGTACTTC.

The J gene is TRBJ1-2, the V gene TRBV5-4; D remains ambiguous. This CDR3 is 15 amino acids long. The V end lost 1 base, the J end lost 0 bases, and 10 bases lay between the germline ends. In germline, CDR1 is SGHNT, CDR2 YYREEE (reference sequence). In DNA, the CDR3 is TGTGCCAGCAGCTTGTGGGCGGCTACTAACTATGGCTACACCTTC. This sequence encodes CASSLWAATNYGYTF.

This clone showed up just a few times. V is TRBV30 and J is TRBJ2-7; no firm D call. Deletions cut 7 bases from V and 3 bases from J, with 10 bases between. The germline V gene has CDR1 GTSNPN and CDR2 SVGIG (reference sequence). The length of the CDR3 is 11 residues. The CDR3 region has the DNA TGTGCCTTTAAACAGAGCTACGAGCAGTACTTC. Protein sequence: CAFKQSYEQYF.